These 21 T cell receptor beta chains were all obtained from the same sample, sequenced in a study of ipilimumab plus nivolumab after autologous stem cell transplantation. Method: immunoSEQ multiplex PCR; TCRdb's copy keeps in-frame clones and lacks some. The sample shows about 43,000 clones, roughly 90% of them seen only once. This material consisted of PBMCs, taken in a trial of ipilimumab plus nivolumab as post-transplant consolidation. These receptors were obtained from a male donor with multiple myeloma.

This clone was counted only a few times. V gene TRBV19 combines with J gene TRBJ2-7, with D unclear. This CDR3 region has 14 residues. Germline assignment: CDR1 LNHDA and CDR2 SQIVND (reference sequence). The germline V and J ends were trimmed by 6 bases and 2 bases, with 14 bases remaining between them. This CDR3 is CASRTIDGPYEQYF. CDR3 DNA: TGTGCCAGTAGGACAATCGACGGACCCTACGAGCAGTACTTC.

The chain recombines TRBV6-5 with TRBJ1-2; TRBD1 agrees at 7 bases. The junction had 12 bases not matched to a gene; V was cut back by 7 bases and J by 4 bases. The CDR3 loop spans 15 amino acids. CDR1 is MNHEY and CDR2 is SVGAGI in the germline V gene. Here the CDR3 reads CASTSRQGRFYGYTF. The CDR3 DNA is TGTGCCAGCACGTCCCGACAGGGACGGTTCTATGGCTACACCTTC.

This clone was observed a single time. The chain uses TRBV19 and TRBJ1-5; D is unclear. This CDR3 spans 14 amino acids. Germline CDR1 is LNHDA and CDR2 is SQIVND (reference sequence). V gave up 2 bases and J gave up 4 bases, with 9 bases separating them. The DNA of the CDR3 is TGTGCCAGTAGTATAATGGGCGGGAATCAGCCCCAGCATTTT. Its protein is CASSIMGGNQPQHF.

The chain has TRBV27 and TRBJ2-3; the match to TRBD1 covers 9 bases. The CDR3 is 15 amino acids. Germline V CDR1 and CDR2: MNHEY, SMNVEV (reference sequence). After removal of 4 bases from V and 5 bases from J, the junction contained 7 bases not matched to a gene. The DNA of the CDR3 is TGTGCCAGCAGTTCCCGGGGACAGGGCCGAGATACGCAGTATTTT. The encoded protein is CASSSRGQGRDTQYF.

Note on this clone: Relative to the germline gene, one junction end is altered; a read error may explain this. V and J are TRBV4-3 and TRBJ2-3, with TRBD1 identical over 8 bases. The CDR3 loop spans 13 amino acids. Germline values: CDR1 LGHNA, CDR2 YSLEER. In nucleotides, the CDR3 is TGCGCCAGCAGCCAAGATCGGGCACAGGGGGTTTTTTTT. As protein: CASSQDRAQGVFF.

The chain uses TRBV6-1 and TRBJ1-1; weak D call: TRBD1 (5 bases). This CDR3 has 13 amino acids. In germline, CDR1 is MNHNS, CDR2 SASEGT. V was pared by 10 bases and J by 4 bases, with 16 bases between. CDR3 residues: CATTEGSGTEAFF. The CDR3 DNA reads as TGTGCCACCACCGAGGGGTCGGGCACTGAAGCTTTCTTT.

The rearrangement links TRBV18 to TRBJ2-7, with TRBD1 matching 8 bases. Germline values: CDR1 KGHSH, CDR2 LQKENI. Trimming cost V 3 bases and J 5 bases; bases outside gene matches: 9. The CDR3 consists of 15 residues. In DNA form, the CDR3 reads TGTGCCAGCTCACCCCTCCGGGACAGGTCTAACGAGCAGTACTTC. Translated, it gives CASSPLRDRSNEQYF.

CDR3 amino acids: CASSFSGYGYTF. The CDR3 DNA follows: TGTGCCAGCAGTTTTTCGGGCTATGGCTACACCTTC. V gene TRBV27 combines with J gene TRBJ1-2; D unclear. The V end was cut by 3 bases, the J end by 4 bases, with 6 bases between. Germline CDR1 and CDR2: MNHEY and SMNVEV (reference sequence). CDR3 length equals 12 residues.

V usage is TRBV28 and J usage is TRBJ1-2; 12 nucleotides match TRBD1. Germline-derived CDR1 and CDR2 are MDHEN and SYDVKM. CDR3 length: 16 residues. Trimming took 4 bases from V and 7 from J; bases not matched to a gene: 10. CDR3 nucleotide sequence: TGTGCCAGCAGTTCCCCCGGGACAGGGGGCGAGGGTGGCTACACCTTC. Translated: CASSSPGTGGEGGYTF.

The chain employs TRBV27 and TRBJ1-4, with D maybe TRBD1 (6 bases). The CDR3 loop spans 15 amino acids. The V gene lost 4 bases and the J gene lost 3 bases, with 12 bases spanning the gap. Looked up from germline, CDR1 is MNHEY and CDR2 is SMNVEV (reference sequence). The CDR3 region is CASSWSGQSNEKLFF. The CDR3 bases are TGTGCCAGCAGTTGGAGTGGACAGTCTAATGAAAAACTGTTTTTT.

The CDR3 here is CASSLSDTQYF. CDR3 sequence (DNA): TGTGCCAGCAGTCTATCAGATACGCAGTATTTT. The V gene is TRBV6-6, the J gene TRBJ2-3, with D unresolved. This CDR3 has 11 residues. The germline V and J ends were trimmed by 5 bases and 4 bases, with 4 bases remaining between them. The germline V gene has CDR1 MNHNY and CDR2 SVGAGI (reference sequence).

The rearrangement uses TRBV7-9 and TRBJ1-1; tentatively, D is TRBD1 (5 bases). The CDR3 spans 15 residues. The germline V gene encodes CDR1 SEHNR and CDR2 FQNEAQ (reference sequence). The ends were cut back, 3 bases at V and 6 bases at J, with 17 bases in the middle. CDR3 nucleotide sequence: TGTGCCAGCAGCTTTATATCCCGGCGGGGGGCTGAAGCTTTCTTT. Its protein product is CASSFISRRGAEAFF.

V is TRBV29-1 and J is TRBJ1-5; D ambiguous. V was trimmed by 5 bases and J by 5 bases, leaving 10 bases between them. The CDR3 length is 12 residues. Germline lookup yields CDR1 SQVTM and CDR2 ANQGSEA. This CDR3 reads CSVRDTDQPQHF. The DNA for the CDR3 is TGCAGCGTTCGAGACACCGATCAGCCCCAGCATTTT. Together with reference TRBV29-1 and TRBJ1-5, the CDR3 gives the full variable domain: SAVISQKPSRDICQRGTSLTIQCQVDSQVTMMFWYRQQPGQSLTLIATANQGSEATYESGFVIDKFPISRPNLTFSTLTVSNMSPEDSSIYLCSVRDTDQPQHFGDGTRLSIL.

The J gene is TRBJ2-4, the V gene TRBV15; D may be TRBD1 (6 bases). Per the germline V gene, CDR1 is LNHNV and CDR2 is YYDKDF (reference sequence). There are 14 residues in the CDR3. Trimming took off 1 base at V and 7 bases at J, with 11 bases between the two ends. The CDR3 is CATSRAGGANIQYF. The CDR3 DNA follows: TGTGCCACCAGCAGAGCTGGGGGCGCGAACATTCAGTACTTC.

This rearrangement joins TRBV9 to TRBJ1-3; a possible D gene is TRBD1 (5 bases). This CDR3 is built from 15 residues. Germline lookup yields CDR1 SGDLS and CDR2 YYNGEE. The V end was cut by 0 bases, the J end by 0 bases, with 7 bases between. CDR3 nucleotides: TGTGCCAGCAGCGTAGGCACAGGCTCTGGAAACACCATATATTTT. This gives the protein CASSVGTGSGNTIYF.

The CDR3 sequence: CAWSETNNEQFF. CDR3 nucleotide sequence: TGTGCCTGGAGTGAGACGAACAATGAGCAGTTCTTC. The chain recombines TRBV30 with TRBJ2-1; unclear D gene. The V gene's germline CDR1 is GTSNPN and CDR2 SVGIG (reference sequence). There are 12 residues in the CDR3. Trimming shortened V by 1 base and J by 5 bases, and 6 bases separated the two germline ends.

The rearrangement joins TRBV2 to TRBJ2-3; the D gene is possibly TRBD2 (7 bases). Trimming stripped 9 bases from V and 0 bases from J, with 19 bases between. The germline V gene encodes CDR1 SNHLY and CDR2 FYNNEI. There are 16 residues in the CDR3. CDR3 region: CASRGGGGLSTDTQYF. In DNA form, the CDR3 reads TGTGCCAGTAGGGGGGGTGGCGGCCTAAGCACAGATACGCAGTATTTT.

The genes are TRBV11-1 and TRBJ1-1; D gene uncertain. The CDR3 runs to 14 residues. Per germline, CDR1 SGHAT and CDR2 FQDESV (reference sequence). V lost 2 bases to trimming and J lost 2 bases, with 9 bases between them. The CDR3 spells CASSLKQANTEAFF. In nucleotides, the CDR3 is TGTGCCAGCAGCTTAAAGCAGGCAAACACTGAAGCTTTCTTT.

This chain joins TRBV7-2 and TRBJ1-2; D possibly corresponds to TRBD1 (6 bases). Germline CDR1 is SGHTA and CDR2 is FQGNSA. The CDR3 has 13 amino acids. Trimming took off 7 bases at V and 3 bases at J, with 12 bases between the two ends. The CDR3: CASTRRTDYGYTF. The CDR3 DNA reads TGTGCCAGCACCCGGCGGACAGACTATGGCTACACCTTC.

The CDR3 DNA sequence: TGTGCCAGCAGTGACAGAGGGAGCAATCAGCCCCAGCATTTT. This codes for CASSDRGSNQPQHF. The chain is built from TRBV2 and TRBJ1-5; D unresolved. CDR3 length equals 14 residues. Germline CDR1 and CDR2: SNHLY and FYNNEI. V was shortened by 3 bases and J by 1 base, with 7 bases between the two germline ends. Full variable domain (missing parts from reference TRBV2 and TRBJ1-5): EPEVTQTPSHQVTQMGQEVILRCVPISNHLYFYWYRQILGQKVEFLVSFYNNEISEKSEIFDDQFSVERPDGSNFTLKIRSTKLEDSAMYFCASSDRGSNQPQHFGDGTRLSIL.

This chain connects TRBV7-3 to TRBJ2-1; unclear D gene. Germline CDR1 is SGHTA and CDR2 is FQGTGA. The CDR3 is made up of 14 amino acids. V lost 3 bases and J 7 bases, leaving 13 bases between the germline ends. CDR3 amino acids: CASSLVGMANEQFF. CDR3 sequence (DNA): TGTGCCAGCAGCTTGGTCGGTATGGCGAATGAGCAGTTCTTC.